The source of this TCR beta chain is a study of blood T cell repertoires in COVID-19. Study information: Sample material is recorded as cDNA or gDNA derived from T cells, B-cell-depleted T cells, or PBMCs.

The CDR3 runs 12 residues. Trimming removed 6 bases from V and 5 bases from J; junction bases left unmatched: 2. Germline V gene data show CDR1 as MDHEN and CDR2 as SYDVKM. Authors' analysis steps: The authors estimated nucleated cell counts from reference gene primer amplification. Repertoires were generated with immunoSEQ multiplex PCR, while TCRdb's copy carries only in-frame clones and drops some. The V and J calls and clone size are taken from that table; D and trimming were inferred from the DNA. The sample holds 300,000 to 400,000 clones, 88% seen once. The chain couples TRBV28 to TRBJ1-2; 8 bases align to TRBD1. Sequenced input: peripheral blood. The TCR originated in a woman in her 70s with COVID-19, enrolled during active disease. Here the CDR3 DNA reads TGTGCCAGCAGAGGGACAGGTTATGGCTACACCTTC. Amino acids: CASRGTGYGYTF.